Here is one T cell receptor (beta chain) with its context. Produced via immunoSEQ multiplex PCR; TCRdb's table is partial and in-frame only. The sample lists tens of thousands of clones, 75% to 85% occurring once. The data belong to a study of blood T cell repertoires in COVID-19. Study context: Specimens from acute and convalescent COVID-19 originated in the United States, Italy and Spain.

Germline CDR1 and CDR2: LGHDT and YNNKEL (reference sequence). The CDR3 extends over 15 amino acids. V shed 0 bases and J shed 1 base, with 8 bases lying between them. The sequenced sample consisted of peripheral blood. This receptor was taken from a human donor in a cohort sampled during active COVID-19. The chain joins TRBV3-1 (or the pseudogene TRBV3-2) to TRBJ2-3; no clear D gene. As DNA, the CDR3 is TGTGCCAGCAGCCAAGAACTTGTTCGCACAGATACGCAGTATTTT. This codes for CASSQELVRTDTQYF.